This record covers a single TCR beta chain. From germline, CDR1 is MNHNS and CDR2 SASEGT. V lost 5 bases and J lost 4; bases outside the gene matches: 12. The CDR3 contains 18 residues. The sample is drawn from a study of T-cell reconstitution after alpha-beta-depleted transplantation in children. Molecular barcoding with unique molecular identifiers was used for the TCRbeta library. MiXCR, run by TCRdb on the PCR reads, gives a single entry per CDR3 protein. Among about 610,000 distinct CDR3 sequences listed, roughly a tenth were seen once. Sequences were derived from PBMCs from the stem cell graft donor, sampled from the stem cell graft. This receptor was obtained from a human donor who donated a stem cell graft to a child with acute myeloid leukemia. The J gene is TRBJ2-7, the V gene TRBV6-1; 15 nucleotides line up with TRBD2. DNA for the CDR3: TGTGCCAGCAGTCAATCTCCGGGACTAGCGGGAGGACCGTACGAGCAGTACTTC. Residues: CASSQSPGLAGGPYEQYF.